These 8 T cell receptor beta chains originate from one sample sequenced in a study of cytomegalovirus exposure and HLA in healthy donors. Amplification used 60 Vbeta primers and 13 Jbeta primers. Libraries were prepared by immunoSEQ multiplex PCR; TCRdb keeps only in-frame clonotypes and omits some of them. Here the sample spans some 120,000 clones, about four fifths being singletons. The sample taken for sequencing was PBMCs. These receptors came from a man between 18 and 29 years old in good health and CMV-seronegative.

The rearrangement links TRBV30 to TRBJ2-5; the match to TRBD2 covers 10 bases. CDR1 and CDR2 from the germline V gene are GTSNPN and SVGIG (reference sequence). This CDR3 comprises 14 residues. With V trimmed by 0 bases and J by 4 bases, 2 bases remained unmatched. CDR3 in DNA: TGTGCCTGGAGTGTAATAGCGGGAGGAGAGACCCAGTACTTC. Its protein product is CAWSVIAGGETQYF.

Regarding this clone: At one end, the junction sequence differs from germline, possibly due to a read error. The chain carries TRBV6-1 and TRBJ2-7; TRBD2 is a possible D gene (6 bases). Germline-derived CDR1 and CDR2 are MNHNS and SASEGT. This CDR3 has 12 residues. DNA for the CDR3: TGTGCCAGCAGTTCCTATGCTAGCGAGTTCTCCTTC. Protein: CASSSYASEFSF.

The chain links TRBV12-2 to TRBJ1-5; the table gives TRBD1 as D, unverified against the DNA. TRBV12-2 is a listed pseudogene. CDR3 size: 20 residues. CDR3 in amino acids: CASRFVVSGDSKMGNQPQHF. Here the CDR3 DNA reads TGTGCAAGTCGCTTTGTTGTTTCCGGGGACAGCAAAATGGGAAATCAGCCCCAGCATTTT.

The gene calls are TRBV15 and TRBJ2-3, with D tentatively TRBD2 (5 bases). This CDR3 has 17 residues. Germline assignment: CDR1 LNHNV and CDR2 YYDKDF (reference sequence). V lost 0 bases, J lost 0 bases, and 13 bases lay in between. CDR3 protein: CATSRDPGSASTDTQYF. In DNA, the CDR3 is TGTGCCACCAGCAGAGACCCAGGTAGCGCAAGCACAGATACGCAGTATTTT.

V and J are TRBV7-9 and TRBJ1-2; D possibly corresponds to TRBD1 (6 bases). The CDR3 covers 18 residues. The V end lost 3 bases, the J end lost 3 bases, and 23 bases lay between the germline ends. CDR1 is SEHNR and CDR2 is FQNEAQ in the germline V gene (reference sequence). The CDR3: CASSFSADGAGEHYGYTF. The CDR3 DNA reads TGTGCCAGCAGCTTTAGCGCCGACGGGGCAGGGGAGCACTATGGCTACACCTTC. The complete variable domain, with remaining parts taken from reference TRBV7-9 and TRBJ1-2, reads DTGVSQNPRHKITKRGQNVTFRCDPISEHNRLYWYRQTLGQGPEFLTYFQNEAQLEKSRLLSDRFSAERPKGSFSTLEIQRTEQGDSAMYLCASSFSADGAGEHYGYTFGSGTRLTVV.

This clone has a handful of counts. The chain combines TRBV7-3 with TRBJ2-1; TRBD2 aligns across 7 bases. CDR3 size: 14 residues. Per germline, CDR1 SGHTA and CDR2 FQGTGA. The V gene end was trimmed by 5 bases and the J gene end by 2 bases; junction bases not matched to a gene: 3. This CDR3 reads CASSAGVPYNEQFF. For the CDR3, the DNA is TGTGCCAGCAGCGCGGGAGTTCCCTACAATGAGCAGTTCTTC.

The V gene is TRBV4-2, the J gene TRBJ2-2; TRBD2 aligns across 14 bases. V trimming: 3 bases; J trimming: 7 bases; junction bases outside the gene matches: 7. The CDR3 loop spans 17 amino acids. Germline V gene lookup returns CDR1 LGHNA and CDR2 YNFKEQ. DNA for the CDR3: TGTGCCAGCAGCCAGGGACTAGCGGGAGAGGGGGGCGGGGAGCTGTTTTTT. This translates into CASSQGLAGEGGGELFF.

The gene calls are TRBV7-9 and TRBJ2-7; possibly TRBD2 for D (5 bases). The CDR3 runs to 15 residues. Germline values: CDR1 SEHNR, CDR2 FQNEAQ (reference sequence). The V and J ends lost 4 bases and 5 bases respectively, with 18 bases between them. CDR3 coding DNA: TGTGCCAGCAGCTGGGGAGAGACTTTCGGAAACGAGCAGTACGTC. It specifies CASSWGETFGNEQYV.